This entry describes one T cell receptor beta chain. As yet, its antigen is unknown. This specimen comes from a study of cytotoxic CD8 clonotypes in ibrutinib-treated CLL. Study context: Samples showed on average roughly 260,000 productive templates and 94,082 productive rearrangements. Study-wide results and limits: Clonality was elevated at ibrutinib response and had returned toward baseline at progression. Relative to age-matched healthy donors, clonality at baseline was higher, and it tracked circulating CD8+ T-cell counts.

The CDR3 is made up of 12 amino acids. Germline CDR1 reads SNHLY; CDR2 reads FYNNEI. V was clipped by 7 bases and J by 0 bases, with 5 bases between them. Assay used: immunoSEQ multiplex PCR; TCRdb lists only in-frame clones, some missing. The data contain tens of thousands of clones, more than 70% of them seen just once; the ten biggest clones take up around 43%. Material: PBMCs, obtained after 12 months of ibrutinib treatment. V usage is TRBV2 and J usage is TRBJ2-3, with D unresolved. The receptor comes from a human donor with chronic lymphocytic leukemia. As DNA, the CDR3 is TGTGCCAGCAACCCCAGCACAGATACGCAGTATTTT. It translates to CASNPSTDTQYF.